Described below is a single T cell receptor beta chain sequence and its context. The data are from a study of beta chain features in type 1 diabetes. Every bit of the isolated RNA underwent reverse transcription, so sequencing read expressed TCRB transcripts. The read count averaged approximately 3.5 million across naive, central memory and regulatory T cell samples. The table came from immunoSEQ multiplex PCR; TCRdb's copy has only in-frame clones and leaves some out. The data show 30,000 to 40,000 clones, 64% seen once. Germline V gene data show CDR1 as SGHDT and CDR2 as YYEEEE. The CDR3 extends over 16 amino acids. Germline trimming cut 5 bases from V and 1 base from J; bases unmatched to any gene: 3.

This receptor was taken from a woman younger than 45 in good health. The source material was Tregs from blood. The chain recombines TRBV5-6 with TRBJ2-1; the match to TRBD2 covers 13 bases. The CDR3 DNA follows: TGTGCCAGCAGGCAACTAGCGGGAGGGTCCTACAATGAGCAGTTCTTC. Its translation is CASRQLAGGSYNEQFF.